These 29 T cell receptor beta chains came from one sample sequenced in a study of T cells in Graves' hyperthyroidism and ophthalmopathy. Amplification of TCR beta CDR3 regions used RNA as the template. The primer set for the first-round RT-PCR of the TCR CDR3 was HTBI. In TCRdb, the multiplex PCR reads were re-called with MiXCR into one record per CDR3 protein. The table shows under 400,000 distinct CDR3 sequences, with less than 20% occurring only once. The sample taken for sequencing was blood. The source of these receptors is a middle-aged woman with Graves' ophthalmopathy.

This clonotype occurred many times. The chain employs TRBV7-2 and TRBJ2-2, with a tentative D call TRBD2 (5 bases). V shed 2 bases and J shed 7 bases, with 14 bases lying between them. This CDR3 is 15 amino acids long. Germline loops: CDR1 SGHTA, CDR2 FQGNSA. For the CDR3, the DNA is TGTGCCAGCAGCTTATTCGGGATGGGCATCGGGGAGCTGTTTTTT. Its protein is CASSLFGMGIGELFF.

This clonotype was detected ten times or more. The chain is built from TRBV10-3 and TRBJ2-7, with TRBD2 matching 7 bases. This CDR3 has 15 amino acids. V lost 3 bases, J lost 7 bases, and 12 bases stayed unmatched. Germline CDR1 reads ENHRY; CDR2 reads SYGVKD. CDR3 nucleotide sequence: TGTGCCATCAGTGAATTACTCAGCGGAGCGGGAGAGCAGTACTTC. This encodes CAISELLSGAGEQYF.

This clonotype was seen many times. This chain uses TRBV9 with TRBJ1-2, with D possibly matching TRBD1 (5 bases). V lost 0 bases and J 4 bases, leaving 10 bases between the germline ends. Germline V gene lookup returns CDR1 SGDLS and CDR2 YYNGEE. This CDR3 spans 14 amino acids. The CDR3 here is CASSVGQGPYGYTF. As DNA, the CDR3 is TGTGCCAGCAGCGTAGGCCAGGGCCCCTATGGCTACACCTTC.

This clonotype has ten or more counts. V and J are TRBV11-2 and TRBJ2-1; D might be TRBD2 (5 bases). The V and J ends lost 5 bases and 10 bases respectively, with 12 bases between them. There are 12 residues in the CDR3. Per the germline V gene, CDR1 is SGHAT and CDR2 is FQNNGV. The CDR3 nucleotides read TGTGCCAGCAGCAAACGGACTGCCGAGCAGTTCTTC. Its protein is CASSKRTAEQFF. The variable domain in full, with the rest retrieved from reference TRBV11-2 and TRBJ2-1, is EAGVAQSPRYKIIEKRQSVAFWCNPISGHATLYWYQQILGQGPKLLIQFQNNGVVDDSQLPKDRFSAERLKGVDSTLKIQPAKLEDSAVYLCASSKRTAEQFFGPGTRLTVL.

This clonotype was recorded many times. The chain uses TRBV5-1 and TRBJ2-7, with TRBD2 as a possible D gene (5 bases). CDR3 size: 12 residues. In germline, CDR1 is SGHRS, CDR2 YFSETQ. The ends were cut back, 1 base at V and 5 bases at J, with 7 bases in the middle. CDR3 DNA sequence: TGCGCCAGCAGCTTGTACGGGGACGAGCAGTACTTC. Protein: CASSLYGDEQYF.

This clonotype was detected only a few times. The rearrangement uses TRBV5-1 and TRBJ1-1, with 7 bases identical to TRBD1. The length of the CDR3 is 15 residues. V was pared by 2 bases and J by 3 bases, with 7 bases of the junction left unmatched. The germline gives CDR1 SGHRS, CDR2 YFSETQ. CDR3 bases: TGCGCCAGCAGCTTTTCGGGACAGTCGGACACTGAAGCTTTCTTT. Translation gives CASSFSGQSDTEAFF.

In this sample, this clonotype turned up many times. V is TRBV12-3 or TRBV12-4 and J is TRBJ1-2; tentative D call: TRBD1 (5 bases). Between the trimmed V and J ends, which lost 5 bases and 8 bases, there was a span of 18 bases. The CDR3 runs to 14 residues. CDR3 sequence: CASSPSGDLRGYTF. As DNA, the CDR3 is TGTGCCAGCAGTCCAAGTGGGGACCTGCGGGGCTACACCTTC.

The sample holds a few counts of this clonotype. The J gene is TRBJ1-1, the V gene TRBV10-3; D is possibly TRBD1 (5 bases). The CDR3 loop spans 14 amino acids. Deletions cut 4 bases from V and 5 bases from J, with 14 bases between. From germline, CDR1 is ENHRY and CDR2 SYGVKD. CDR3 nucleotide sequence: TGTGCCATCAGTGCTCCCGGGACGAGTACTGAAGCTTTCTTT. Amino acids: CAISAPGTSTEAFF.

This clonotype came up many times. This rearrangement joins TRBV7-2 to TRBJ2-3; TRBD2 matches 7 bases. The CDR3 runs 16 residues. Trimming removed 3 bases from V and 0 bases from J; junction bases left unmatched: 6. CDR1 SGHTA and CDR2 FQGNSA come from the germline V gene. CDR3 sequence reads: CASSFGLSGSTDTQYF. The DNA for the CDR3 is TGTGCCAGCAGCTTTGGGCTTAGCGGGAGCACAGATACGCAGTATTTT.

The chain has TRBV11-2 and TRBJ1-2; D is perhaps TRBD1 (5 bases). Germline V gene sequence: CDR1 SGHAT, CDR2 FQNNGV. V shed 2 bases and J shed 4 bases, with 14 bases lying between them. CDR3 size: 15 residues. This CDR3 reads CASSLTAGGSYGYTF. The CDR3 bases are TGTGCCAGCAGCTTAACCGCCGGGGGATCCTATGGCTACACCTTC.

Ten or more counts support this clonotype. CDR3 DNA sequence: TGCGCCAGCAGGGAGGGACAGATGAACACTGAAGCTTTCTTT. Translation gives CASREGQMNTEAFF. The chain joins TRBV5-1 to TRBJ1-1; 7 nucleotides match TRBD1. Germline V gene lookup returns CDR1 SGHRS and CDR2 YFSETQ. The V gene end was trimmed by 5 bases and the J gene end by 0 bases; junction bases not matched to a gene: 4. The CDR3 is 14 amino acids.

This clonotype was seen more than once but under ten times. J is TRBJ1-6 and V is TRBV19; D unclear. This CDR3 has 14 amino acids. V shed 3 bases and J shed 7 bases, with 10 bases lying between them. Germline V gene sequence: CDR1 LNHDA, CDR2 SQIVND (reference sequence). In DNA, the CDR3 is TGTGCCAGTAGTATCTTTACAGAGAATTCACCCCTCCACTTT. Translating it yields CASSIFTENSPLHF.

The gene calls are TRBV4-3 and TRBJ1-2; D perhaps matches TRBD1 (5 bases). The CDR3 is made up of 15 amino acids. Trimming took off 5 bases at V and 1 base at J, with 14 bases between the two ends. The germline V gene encodes CDR1 LGHNA and CDR2 YSLEER. CDR3 amino acids: CASSASGAINYGYTF. The CDR3 nucleotides read TGCGCCAGCAGCGCATCCGGGGCCATTAACTATGGCTACACCTTC.

Many counts were recorded for this clonotype. A read error may explain this, as a much larger clone is one base away. The gene calls are TRBV30 and TRBJ2-5; 8 nucleotides match TRBD2. The CDR3 runs to 12 residues. Germline CDR1 GTSNPN, CDR2 SVGIG (reference sequence). As DNA, the CDR3 is TGTGCCTGGAATAGCGGGATGGAGACCCGGTACTTC. Translated: CAWNSGMETRYF. The full variable domain, rest sourced from reference TRBV30 and TRBJ2-5, is SQTIHQWPATLVQPVGSPLSLECTVEGTSNPNLYWYRQAAGRGLQLLFYSVGIGQISSEVPQNLSASRPQDRQFILSSKKLLLSDSGFYLCAWNSGMETRYFGPGTRLLVL.

The CDR3, as DNA: TGTGCCAGCAGTGAAGATACAGTGGGTGGCTACACCTTC. It translates to CASSEDTVGGYTF. This sequence joins TRBV6-1 and TRBJ1-2; no reliable D call. The CDR3 extends over 13 amino acids. Looked up from germline, CDR1 is MNHNS and CDR2 is SASEGT. Trimming shortened V by 1 base and J by 7 bases, and 10 bases separated the two germline ends.

The chain carries TRBV7-8 and TRBJ1-5; D is unresolved. The CDR3 covers 15 residues. Germline assignment: CDR1 SGHVS and CDR2 FQNEAQ. The ends were cut back, 5 bases at V and 4 bases at J, with 15 bases in the middle. The CDR3 DNA follows: TGTGCCAGCAGCGGGTATAGGACCCAAAATCAGCCCCAGCATTTT. Protein product: CASSGYRTQNQPQHF.

Comment on this clonotype: A read error is possible here, since a much larger clone lies one base away. V and J are TRBV19 and TRBJ1-1, with 9 bases that match TRBD1. The CDR3 runs to 15 residues. From germline, CDR1 is LNHDA and CDR2 SQIVND (reference sequence). Trimming took 5 bases from V and 6 from J; bases not matched to a gene: 10. The CDR3 sequence is CASSLTGGTGAEAFF. Here the CDR3 DNA reads TGTGCCAGTAGTTTGACAGGGGGGACGGGCGCTGAAGCTTTCTTT.

The chain employs TRBV6-1 and TRBJ2-7; 7 nucleotides match TRBD1. CDR1 and CDR2 (germline): MNHNS, SASEGT. V lost 6 bases, J lost 1 base, and 6 bases stayed unmatched. The CDR3 has 14 residues. CDR3 in amino acids: CASRGQRPSYEQYF. The CDR3 DNA reads TGTGCCAGCAGGGGACAGCGCCCTTCCTACGAGCAGTACTTC.

This clonotype showed up many times. The CDR3, as DNA: TGTGCCAGCAGCCCTAAAGGCGGCAGGTTTCCTACCACCACCTACGAGCAGTACTTC. Amino acid sequence: CASSPKGGRFPTTTYEQYF. V and J are TRBV6-2 or TRBV6-3 and TRBJ2-7; D not resolved. The length of the CDR3 is 19 residues. V lost 6 bases, J lost 2 bases, and 29 bases lay in between. Germline V CDR1 and CDR2: MNHEY, SVGEGT.

This clonotype was picked up many times. The chain employs TRBV6-5 and TRBJ2-7; D might be TRBD2 (6 bases). Germline V gene lookup returns CDR1 MNHEY and CDR2 SVGAGI. Trimming removed 5 bases from V and 2 bases from J, with 10 bases in between. This CDR3 spans 13 amino acids. The CDR3 sequence is CASSRERAYEQYF. CDR3 nucleotide sequence: TGTGCCAGCAGTCGGGAGAGGGCCTACGAGCAGTACTTC.

The rearrangement uses TRBV11-3 and TRBJ2-7; the D is unclear. The CDR3 sequence is 15 residues long. V lost 2 bases, J lost 4 bases, and 15 bases lay in between. Germline V gene sequence: CDR1 SGHNT, CDR2 YENEEA. CDR3 sequence reads: CASSLSWADPYEQYF. The CDR3 DNA reads TGTGCCAGCAGCTTAAGTTGGGCAGACCCGTACGAGCAGTACTTC.

The sample holds many counts of this clonotype. CDR3 in DNA: TGTGCCAGTAGTCCAGGACGCTCGGGACCCCTCACCGGGGAGCTGTTTTTT. This sequence encodes CASSPGRSGPLTGELFF. V and J are TRBV19 and TRBJ2-2; D tentatively reads TRBD1 or TRBD2 (5 bases each). The CDR3 sequence is 17 residues long. V was cut by 5 bases and J by 4 bases, with 20 bases left in between. Germline V gene lookup returns CDR1 LNHDA and CDR2 SQIVND (reference sequence).

This clonotype was recorded at least ten times. The chain uses TRBV2 and TRBJ2-7; a weak D match, TRBD1 (6 bases). V lost 6 bases and J lost 3, with 12 bases in between. The CDR3 covers 13 residues. CDR1 is SNHLY and CDR2 is FYNNEI in the germline V gene. The CDR3 bases are TGTGCCAGCAGGAGGGACATTCACTACGAGCAGTACTTC. Translated: CASRRDIHYEQYF.

There are many counts of this clonotype. V is TRBV6-1 and J is TRBJ1-5, with 9 bases lining up with TRBD1. The germline V gene encodes CDR1 MNHNS and CDR2 SASEGT. With V trimmed by 3 bases and J by 5 bases, 2 bases remained unmatched. The CDR3 runs to 14 residues. The CDR3 region is CASSDGTGYQPQHF. In DNA, the CDR3 is TGTGCCAGCAGTGACGGGACAGGGTATCAGCCCCAGCATTTT.

This clonotype has at least ten counts. The chain recombines TRBV20-1 with TRBJ1-1, with TRBD1 as a possible D gene (5 bases). Between the trimmed V and J ends, which lost 7 bases and 1 base, there was a span of 10 bases. This CDR3 has 12 amino acids. Germline V CDR1 and CDR2: DFQATT, SNEGSKA (reference sequence). CDR3 sequence: CSVGDGNTEAFF. Here the CDR3 DNA reads TGCAGTGTCGGGGACGGGAACACTGAAGCTTTCTTT.

The chain is built from TRBV7-8 and TRBJ2-5; TRBD1 matches at 9 bases. Germline CDR1 reads SGHVS; CDR2 reads FQNEAQ. Unmatched junction bases numbered 7, after V lost 3 bases and J lost 5 bases. This CDR3 spans 15 amino acids. The DNA of the CDR3 is TGTGCCAGCAGCTTGCCCGGGACAGGGAGGGAGACCCAGTACTTC. The encoded protein is CASSLPGTGRETQYF.

The chain uses TRBV6-1 and TRBJ2-7; TRBD2 agrees at 8 bases. This CDR3 is 15 amino acids long. V gave up 4 bases and J gave up 0 bases; unmatched junction bases: 5. Germline V gene sequence: CDR1 MNHNS, CDR2 SASEGT. The CDR3 spells CASSGLASSSYEQYF. The DNA of the CDR3 is TGTGCCAGCAGTGGACTAGCGAGCAGCTCCTACGAGCAGTACTTC.

This clonotype was detected once. This may come from a read error, since a much larger clone is one base off. This chain connects TRBV2 to TRBJ1-5, with 7 nucleotides matching TRBD1. The V segment lost 8 bases and the J segment 1 base; nucleotides outside the gene matches: 2. The CDR3 runs to 13 residues. Germline lookup yields CDR1 SNHLY and CDR2 FYNNEI. CDR3 nucleotides: TGTGCCAGCCAGGGACAGAGCAATCAGCCCCAGCATTTT. Residues: CASQGQSNQPQHF.

This clonotype was observed many times. This chain connects TRBV4-2 to TRBJ1-5, with a tentative D call TRBD1 (5 bases). This CDR3 has 15 amino acids. Trimming removed 1 base at V and 2 bases at J, with 9 bases between. CDR1 is LGHNA, CDR2 YNFKEQ, per germline. The CDR3 reads CASSQAGGGNQPQHF. The CDR3 DNA reads TGTGCCAGCAGCCAAGCGGGGGGTGGCAATCAGCCCCAGCATTTT.